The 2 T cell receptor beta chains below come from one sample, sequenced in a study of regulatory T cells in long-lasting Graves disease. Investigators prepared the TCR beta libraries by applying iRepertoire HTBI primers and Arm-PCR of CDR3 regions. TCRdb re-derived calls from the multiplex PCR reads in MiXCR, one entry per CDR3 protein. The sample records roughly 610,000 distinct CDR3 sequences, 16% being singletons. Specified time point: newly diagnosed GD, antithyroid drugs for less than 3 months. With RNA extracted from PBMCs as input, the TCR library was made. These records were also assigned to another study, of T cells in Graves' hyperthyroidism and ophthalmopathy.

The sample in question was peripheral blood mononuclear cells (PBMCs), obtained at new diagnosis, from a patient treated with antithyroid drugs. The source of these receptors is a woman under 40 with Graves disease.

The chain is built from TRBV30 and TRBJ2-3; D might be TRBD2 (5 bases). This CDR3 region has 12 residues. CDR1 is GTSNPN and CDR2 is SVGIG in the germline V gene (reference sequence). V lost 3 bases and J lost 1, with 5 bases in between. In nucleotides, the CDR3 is TGTGCCTGGAGGCGGGGCACAGATACGCAGTATTTT. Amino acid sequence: CAWRRGTDTQYF.

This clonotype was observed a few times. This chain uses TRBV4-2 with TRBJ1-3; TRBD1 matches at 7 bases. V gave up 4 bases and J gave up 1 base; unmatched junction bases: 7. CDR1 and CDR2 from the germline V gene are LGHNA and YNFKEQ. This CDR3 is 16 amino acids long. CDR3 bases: TGTGCCAGCAGCCCTTCCTCAGGGGGATCTGGAAACACCATATATTTT. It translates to CASSPSSGGSGNTIYF.